A selection of T cell receptor beta chains follows, all from one sample in a study of PD-1 blockade in classical Hodgkin lymphoma. Sequenced by immunoSEQ multiplex PCR; TCRdb stores in-frame clones only, minus some. The sample holds tens of thousands of clones; 85% to 95% are singletons and the top ten take 8%. Sequenced here: peripheral blood mononuclear cells (PBMCs), sampled before the fourth cycle of nivolumab. These receptors all stem from a human donor with classical Hodgkin lymphoma. Each CDR3 is given with its conserved first and last residue. The D gene is left open where the match is weak. Size is omitted from some rows. Given values are once, few, many or a class for expanded clones.

len: 16; j_gene: TRBJ2-4; d_gene: TRBD2; abundance: NA; v_gene: TRBV28; CDR3aa: CASSVRGGAMKNIQYF; CDR3nt: TGTGCCAGCAGTGTGCGGGGAGGGGCGATGAAAAACATTCAGTACTTC
len: 14; j_gene: TRBJ2-3; d_gene: NA; abundance: NA; v_gene: TRBV10-2; CDR3aa: CASRVRAGTDTQYF; CDR3nt: TGCGCCAGCCGTGTCCGCGCGGGCACAGATACGCAGTATTTT
len: 16; j_gene: TRBJ2-2; d_gene: TRBD1; abundance: once; v_gene: TRBV7-9; CDR3aa: CASSLSTGMSPGELFF; CDR3nt: TGTGCCAGCAGCCTTTCGACAGGGATGTCTCCCGGGGAGCTGTTTTTT
len: 16; j_gene: TRBJ2-5; d_gene: TRBD2; abundance: NA; v_gene: TRBV28; CDR3aa: CASSSPGLAPAKTQYF; CDR3nt: TGTGCCAGCAGTTCACCCGGACTAGCGCCAGCAAAGACCCAGTACTTC
len: 14; j_gene: TRBJ1-3; d_gene: NA; abundance: once; v_gene: TRBV28; CDR3aa: CAIRVTGPGNTIYF; CDR3nt: TGTGCCATCAGAGTTACAGGGCCTGGAAACACCATATATTTT
len: 16; j_gene: TRBJ2-3; d_gene: TRBD2; abundance: NA; v_gene: TRBV4-2; CDR3aa: CASSQRASGGTDTQYF; CDR3nt: TGTGCCAGCAGCCAGAGAGCTAGCGGGGGGACAGATACGCAGTATTTT
len: 15; j_gene: TRBJ2-1; d_gene: NA; abundance: NA; v_gene: TRBV18; CDR3aa: CASQGGGRTYNEQFF; CDR3nt: TGTGCCAGCCAAGGCGGGGGCCGTACCTACAATGAGCAGTTCTTC
len: 14; j_gene: TRBJ1-5; d_gene: NA; abundance: NA; v_gene: TRBV27; CDR3aa: CASSFSESYQPQHF; CDR3nt: TGTGCCAGCAGTTTCTCGGAAAGCTATCAGCCCCAGCATTTT
len: 16; j_gene: TRBJ1-1; d_gene: NA; abundance: NA; v_gene: TRBV10-3; CDR3aa: CAISDYGMGQGTEAFF; CDR3nt: TGTGCCATCAGTGATTATGGAATGGGGCAGGGAACTGAAGCTTTCTTT
len: 15; j_gene: TRBJ2-3; d_gene: NA; abundance: NA; v_gene: TRBV7-8; CDR3aa: CASSLAYRVTDTQYF; CDR3nt: TGTGCCAGCAGCTTAGCGTACAGAGTCACAGATACGCAGTATTTT
len: 15; j_gene: TRBJ2-7; d_gene: TRBD2; abundance: NA; v_gene: TRBV7-3; CDR3aa: CASSEGGLAGYEQYF; CDR3nt: TGTGCCAGCAGCGAAGGGGGACTAGCGGGTTACGAGCAGTACTTC
len: 22; j_gene: TRBJ2-3; d_gene: NA; abundance: NA; v_gene: TRBV21-1; CDR3aa: CASSKISGGPYDFPMSTDTQYF; CDR3nt: TGTGCCAGCAGCAAAATTAGCGGGGGGCCCTACGACTTCCCTATGTCAACAGATACGCAGTATTTT
len: 16; j_gene: TRBJ2-6; d_gene: NA; abundance: NA; v_gene: TRBV5-4; CDR3aa: CASSLWAGSGANVLTF; CDR3nt: TGTGCCAGCAGCTTGTGGGCAGGCTCTGGGGCCAACGTCCTGACTTTC
len: 16; j_gene: TRBJ2-1; d_gene: TRBD2; abundance: NA; v_gene: TRBV7-2; CDR3aa: CASSLQAGGSYNEQFF; CDR3nt: TGTGCCAGCAGCTTACAAGCGGGAGGATCCTACAATGAGCAGTTCTTC
len: 11; j_gene: TRBJ2-7; d_gene: NA; abundance: NA; v_gene: TRBV6-5; CDR3aa: CASSSKGEQYF; CDR3nt: TGTGCCAGCAGTTCGAAGGGCGAGCAGTACTTC
len: 11; j_gene: TRBJ2-7; d_gene: NA; abundance: NA; v_gene: TRBV29-1; CDR3aa: CSVDDGYEQYF; CDR3nt: TGCAGCGTTGATGACGGCTACGAGCAGTACTTC
len: 16; j_gene: TRBJ1-2; d_gene: NA; abundance: NA; v_gene: TRBV9; CDR3aa: CASSVAWRDGGYGYTF; CDR3nt: TGTGCCAGCAGCGTAGCTTGGAGGGACGGCGGCTATGGCTACACCTTC
len: 11; j_gene: TRBJ2-7; d_gene: NA; abundance: NA; v_gene: TRBV30; CDR3aa: CAWSVRYEQYF; CDR3nt: TGTGCCTGGAGTGTAAGGTACGAGCAGTACTTC